Sequencing of this T cell receptor beta chain was carried out in a study of blood T cell repertoires in COVID-19. Study information: T cells, B-cell-depleted T cells, or PBMCs provided the cDNA or gDNA that served as material.

CDR1 SNHLY and CDR2 FYNNEI come from the germline V gene. V was cut by 3 bases and J by 0 bases, with 6 bases left in between. The CDR3 is 14 residues long. Sequenced by immunoSEQ multiplex PCR; TCRdb stores in-frame clones only, minus some. The sample contains 150,000 to 190,000 clones, approximately 79% of which appear only once. This receptor was identified in a man between 45 and 60 years old who had recovered from COVID-19. V gene TRBV2 combines with J gene TRBJ1-3; D gene unclear. Sequencing was carried out using PBMCs or T cells enriched from blood (not recorded which). CDR3 amino acids: CASSDQRSGNTIYF. The CDR3 bases are TGTGCCAGCAGTGATCAGCGCTCTGGAAACACCATATATTTT. The whole variable domain, filled in from reference TRBV2 and TRBJ1-3, reads EPEVTQTPSHQVTQMGQEVILRCVPISNHLYFYWYRQILGQKVEFLVSFYNNEISEKSEIFDDQFSVERPDGSNFTLKIRSTKLEDSAMYFCASSDQRSGNTIYFGEGSWLTVV.